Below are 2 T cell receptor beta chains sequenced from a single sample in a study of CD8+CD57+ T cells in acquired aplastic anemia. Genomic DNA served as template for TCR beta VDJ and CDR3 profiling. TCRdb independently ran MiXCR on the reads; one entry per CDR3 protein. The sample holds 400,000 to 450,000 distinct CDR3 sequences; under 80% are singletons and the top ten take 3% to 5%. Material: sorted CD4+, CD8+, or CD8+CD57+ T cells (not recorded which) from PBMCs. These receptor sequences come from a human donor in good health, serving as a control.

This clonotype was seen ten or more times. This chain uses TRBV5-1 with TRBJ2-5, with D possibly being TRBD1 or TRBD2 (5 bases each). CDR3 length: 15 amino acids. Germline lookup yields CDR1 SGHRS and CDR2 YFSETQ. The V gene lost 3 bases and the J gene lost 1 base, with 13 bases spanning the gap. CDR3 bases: TGCGCCAGCAGCTCTACGGGACCTTTCCAAGAGACCCAGTACTTC. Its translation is CASSSTGPFQETQYF.

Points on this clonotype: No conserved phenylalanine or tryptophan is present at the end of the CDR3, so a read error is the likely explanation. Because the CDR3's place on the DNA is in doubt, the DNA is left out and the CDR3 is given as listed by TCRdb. The CDR3: CASTDRGGFSDSI. The V call is TRBV7-2, the J call TRBJ2-7; TRBD1, the table's D call, was not compared with the DNA. Germline CDR1 and CDR2: SGHTA and FQGNSA. The CDR3 is 13 residues long, ends included.